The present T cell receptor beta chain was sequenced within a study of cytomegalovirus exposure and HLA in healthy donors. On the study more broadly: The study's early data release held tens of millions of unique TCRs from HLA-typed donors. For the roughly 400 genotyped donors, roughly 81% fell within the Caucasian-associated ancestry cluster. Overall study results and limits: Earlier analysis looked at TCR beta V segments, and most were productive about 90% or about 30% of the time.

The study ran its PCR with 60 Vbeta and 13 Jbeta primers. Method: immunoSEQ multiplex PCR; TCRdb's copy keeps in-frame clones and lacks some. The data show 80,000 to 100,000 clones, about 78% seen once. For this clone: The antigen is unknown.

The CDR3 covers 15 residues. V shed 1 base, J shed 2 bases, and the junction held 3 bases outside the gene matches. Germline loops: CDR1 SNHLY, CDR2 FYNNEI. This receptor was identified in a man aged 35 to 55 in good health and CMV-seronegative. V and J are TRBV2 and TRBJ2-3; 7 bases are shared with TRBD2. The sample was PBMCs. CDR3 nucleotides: TGTGCCAGCAGTGAAGGCGGGACTAACACAGATACGCAGTATTTT. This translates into CASSEGGTNTDTQYF.